This T cell receptor beta chain was identified in a study of CD8 T cells in ankylosing spondylitis. One entry per CDR3 protein, called by TCRdb with MiXCR from the 5' RACE reads. The table has under 130,000 distinct CDR3 sequences, around 24% seen once; the top ten hold around 12%. V was shortened by 3 bases and J by 5 bases, with 14 bases between the two germline ends. This CDR3 region has 15 residues. The germline gives CDR1 SGHTA, CDR2 FQGNSA. V and J are TRBV7-2 and TRBJ2-1; D not resolved. This TCR was sampled from a male donor with ankylosing spondylitis. Input material: synovial fluid, either unsorted or a sorted T cell fraction (not recorded which). The CDR3 DNA is TGTGCCAGCAGCTTTAACCCGTTAGGCCACAATGAGCAGTTCTTC. Translating gives CASSFNPLGHNEQFF.